This entry describes one T cell receptor (beta chain). Its antigen is unidentified. An end of the junction does not agree with germline; a read error may underlie this. It was with random hexamers that roughly 0.45 to 1 ug RNA was reverse transcribed. TCRdb re-derived calls from the immunoSEQ multiplex PCR reads in MiXCR, one entry per CDR3 protein. Of roughly 120,000 distinct CDR3 sequences listed, around 94% are singletons. The healthy controls were matched to patients by age and sex. While CD8+ and CD4+ T cells were isolated negatively, TEMRA cells were enriched by FACS. This sample is part of a study of CD8 T cells in Susac syndrome. Study results and caveats: It was acknowledged in the study that its TCR sequencing and HLA analysis involved a relatively small number of individuals.

The TCR was taken from a human donor in good health. Sequencing used CD4+ T cells from PBMCs.

The CDR3 DNA sequence: TGCGCCAGCAGCCAAGTCAACCTCGTCTCAAATGAAAAACTTTTTTTT. The encoded protein is CASSQVNLVSNEKLFF. The rearrangement links TRBV4-1 to TRBJ1-4; D is uncertain. The CDR3 has 16 residues. Germline V CDR1 and CDR2: MGHRA, YSYEKL.